This T cell receptor (beta chain) was obtained from a study of human T cells and chemical hapten exposure. Attachment of unique molecular identifiers to individual cDNA molecules was performed in the library. Per the study methods: A typical sample had 95,638 TCRs, with about 23,224 to 700,000 overall. TCRdb reanalysed the RACE reads using MiXCR and keeps one entry per CDR3 protein. It is TCRdb's table, rather than the study itself, that gives the V and J calls and clone size. The profile covers approximately 86,000 distinct CDR3 sequences, with approximately 11% appearing a single time and more than 0.85% taken by the ten largest. Whole-study results and caveats: Versus controls, significantly more large CDR3 similarity clusters arose from expanded TCRs.

Remarks on this clonotype: Antigen unknown.

CDR3 length: 14 amino acids. The J segment lost 0 bases and the V segment lost 7 bases, leaving 1 base of the junction unmatched. The time point here: patch test 3, about 24 weeks after DPC sensitization. Treatment denoted: therapeutic diphenylcyclopropenone sensitization with weekly scalp DPC. Each patch test followed a blood draw. This specimen consisted of whole blood, obtained in connection with sensitization to the hapten diphenylcyclopropenone (DPC). This receptor was identified in a woman aged 25-40 years with alopecia areata. Some clones in this sample may be carry-over from other donors' samples. The chain combines TRBV12-3 or TRBV12-4 with TRBJ2-3, with 10 positions matching TRBD2. DNA of the CDR3: TGTGCCAGCAAGCGGGAGGGTAGCACAGATACGCAGTATTTT. Its protein product is CASKREGSTDTQYF.